This TCR beta chain was recorded in a study of cytomegalovirus exposure and HLA in healthy donors. Study-wide background: The 120 or so validation repertoires used a platform that matched the one used for the roughly 700 first-cohort repertoires, as a later analysis reported.

This clone appeared a single time. Its antigen is as yet unknown. Study-wide results and limits: Per published reports, the classifier diagnosed cytomegalovirus status with high specificity and sensitivity. Subsequent analysis showed first-cohort TCR clusters tending to co-occur in more than 95 validation repertoires.

These donors were members of the 120-subject validation cohort, a group separate from the approximately 670-subject first cohort. TCRdb's copy holds only in-frame clones and misses some; the assay was immunoSEQ multiplex PCR. Here the sample spans 150,000 or so clones, 70% to 90% being singletons. This CDR3 has 18 residues. CDR1 SGHNT and CDR2 YYREEE come from the germline V gene (reference sequence). J was trimmed by 3 bases and V by 6 bases; bases with no gene match: 20. Sequencing input: PBMCs. The receptor's source is a man aged 25-40 years in good health and CMV-seropositive. V is TRBV5-4 and J is TRBJ1-2; 7 positions agree with TRBD1. CDR3 in amino acids: CASTTPPRQGDLYYGYTF. The CDR3 DNA sequence: TGTGCCAGCACCACCCCTCCGAGACAGGGCGATCTCTACTATGGCTACACCTTC.